The 22 T cell receptor beta chains given below trace back to one sample, sequenced in a study of blood T cell repertoires in COVID-19. Using immunoSEQ multiplex PCR, the repertoire was profiled, and TCRdb retains in-frame clones only, with some absent. Of roughly 280,000 clones in the sample, around 92% are singletons; the top ten hold approximately 1.8%. The source material was PBMCs or T cells enriched from blood (not recorded which). Receptors were obtained from a woman aged 55 to 70 who had recovered from COVID-19.

The rearrangement joins TRBV11-2 to TRBJ2-7; 8 nucleotides align to TRBD1. V was clipped by 5 bases and J by 5 bases; unmatched bases: 11. The CDR3 is made up of 15 amino acids. Germline V gene lookup returns CDR1 SGHAT and CDR2 FQNNGV. The CDR3 DNA sequence: TGTGCCAGCAGCCCCTTGACAGGGGTATTTCACGAGCAGTACTTC. This gives the protein CASSPLTGVFHEQYF.

Regarding this clone: Other DNA sequences in the sample encode the same CDR3. V usage is TRBV5-1 and J usage is TRBJ2-1, with D unresolved. The CDR3 is 12 amino acids. Germline V gene sequence: CDR1 SGHRS, CDR2 YFSETQ. Trimming cost V 0 bases and J 6 bases, with 4 bases left between them. The CDR3 DNA sequence: TGCGCCAGCAGCTTGGCTAGCAATGAGCAGTTCTTC. Translating gives CASSLASNEQFF.

CDR3 amino acids: CATSTNLADPYNEQFF. CDR3 sequence (DNA): TGTGCCACCAGCACCAACTTAGCGGACCCTTACAATGAGCAGTTCTTC. The rearrangement uses TRBV15 and TRBJ2-1; D possibly corresponds to TRBD2 (6 bases). Germline V gives CDR1 LNHNV, CDR2 YYDKDF (reference sequence). This CDR3 contains 16 residues. V was pared by 4 bases and J by 4 bases, with 17 bases between.

This rearrangement joins TRBV6-5 to TRBJ1-2; possible D gene TRBD1, 6 bases. Trimming removed 6 bases at V and 4 bases at J, with 12 bases between. CDR1 and CDR2 from the germline V gene are MNHEY and SVGAGI. This CDR3 has 13 residues. CDR3 DNA: TGTGCCAGCAGCCCGGACAGCACCTATGGCTACACCTTC. Encoded protein: CASSPDSTYGYTF.

The V gene is TRBV12-3 or TRBV12-4, the J gene TRBJ1-1; D unresolved. The CDR3 consists of 12 residues. The ends were cut back, 3 bases at V and 5 bases at J, with 7 bases in the middle. CDR3 region: CASSFSETEAFF. CDR3 bases: TGTGCCAGCAGTTTCAGCGAGACTGAAGCTTTCTTT.

The chain links TRBV9 to TRBJ1-4; 8 bases align to TRBD1. The CDR3 runs 17 residues. The V gene's germline CDR1 is SGDLS and CDR2 YYNGEE. With 0 bases clipped from V and 8 bases from J, the junction kept 12 bases outside the gene matches. The CDR3 reads CASSVATSQGVGEKLFF. The CDR3 DNA follows: TGTGCCAGCAGCGTAGCTACGTCACAGGGGGTAGGAGAAAAACTGTTTTTT.

The chain joins TRBV19 to TRBJ2-1; no definite D call. CDR1 and CDR2 (germline): LNHDA, SQIVND (reference sequence). The CDR3 length is 15 residues. V was pared by 7 bases and J by 7 bases, with 20 bases between. CDR3 coding DNA: TGTGCCAGTACCCTCACGGTAGGAGATTTTAATGAGCAGTTCTTC. Residues: CASTLTVGDFNEQFF.

This clone showed up just once. This chain connects TRBV2 to TRBJ1-3; D call uncertain. Germline CDR1 SNHLY, CDR2 FYNNEI. This CDR3 contains 13 residues. Trimming shortened V by 7 bases and J by 7 bases, and 14 bases separated the two germline ends. CDR3 nucleotide sequence: TGTGCCAGCATGGAGCCGGGGAGGAACACCATATATTTT. Its translation: CASMEPGRNTIYF. The entire variable domain, with the rest obtained from reference TRBV2 and TRBJ1-3, is as follows: EPEVTQTPSHQVTQMGQEVILRCVPISNHLYFYWYRQILGQKVEFLVSFYNNEISEKSEIFDDQFSVERPDGSNFTLKIRSTKLEDSAMYFCASMEPGRNTIYFGEGSWLTVV.

This clone was found once. The V and J genes are TRBV6-4 and TRBJ1-3; TRBD1 aligns across 7 bases. The CDR3 has 16 residues. Germline assignment: CDR1 MRHNA and CDR2 SNTAGT. V lost 5 bases to trimming and J lost 7 bases; unmatched junction nucleotides: 14. CDR3 nucleotides: TGTGCCAGCAGTCCCCCATCAGGGGACAGACAGAACACCATATATTTT. Translating it yields CASSPPSGDRQNTIYF.

This chain links TRBV5-1 with TRBJ1-1; D is ambiguous. Per germline, CDR1 SGHRS and CDR2 YFSETQ. V lost 3 bases and J 4 bases, leaving 13 bases between the germline ends. The CDR3 spans 14 residues. The CDR3 reads CASSSSTRGTEAFF. Here the CDR3 DNA reads TGCGCCAGCAGCTCCTCGACCCGGGGCACTGAAGCTTTCTTT.

Here the CDR3 reads CASSLLVSGGNSYEQYF. The CDR3 coding sequence is TGTGCCAGCAGTTTATTAGTCAGCGGGGGTAACTCCTACGAGCAGTACTTC. The rearrangement joins TRBV28 to TRBJ2-7, with 8 bases aligning to TRBD2. Germline-derived CDR1 and CDR2 are MDHEN and SYDVKM. The CDR3 length is 17 residues. After removal of 1 base from V and 0 bases from J, the junction contained 8 bases not matched to a gene. Drawing the rest from reference TRBV28 and TRBJ2-7, the complete variable domain is DVKVTQSSRYLVKRTGEKVFLECVQDMDHENMFWYRQDPGLGLRLIYFSYDVKMKEKGDIPEGYSVSREKKERFSLILESASTNQTSMYLCASSLLVSGGNSYEQYFGPGTRLTVT.

The rearrangement links TRBV5-6 to TRBJ1-2; unclear D gene. This CDR3 has 15 amino acids. CDR1 and CDR2 (germline): SGHDT, YYEEEE. The V and J ends lost 6 bases and 4 bases respectively, with 19 bases between them. CDR3 DNA sequence: TGTGCCAGCAACATTTGGCTTGGTCAGTTCTATGGCTACACCTTC. Its translation: CASNIWLGQFYGYTF.

The chain is built from TRBV10-3 and TRBJ2-5; TRBD2 aligns across 10 bases. Germline CDR1 ENHRY, CDR2 SYGVKD. This CDR3 spans 15 amino acids. V lost 10 bases and J lost 2; bases outside the gene matches: 10. CDR3 coding DNA: TGTGCCACCAGCGGGAGGGACGGAGGGCAAGAGACCCAGTACTTC. It specifies CATSGRDGGQETQYF.

The gene calls are TRBV7-9 and TRBJ2-1; maybe TRBD2 (5 bases). The germline CDR1 and CDR2 sequences are SEHNR and FQNEAQ (reference sequence). V was pared by 7 bases and J by 0 bases, with 10 bases between. CDR3 length equals 14 residues. CDR3 DNA sequence: TGTGCCAGCAACCAACTAGGCTCCTACAATGAGCAGTTCTTC. Protein: CASNQLGSYNEQFF. Combining the CDR3 with reference TRBV7-9 and TRBJ2-1 gives the whole variable domain DTGVSQNPRHKITKRGQNVTFRCDPISEHNRLYWYRQTLGQGPEFLTYFQNEAQLEKSRLLSDRFSAERPKGSFSTLEIQRTEQGDSAMYLCASNQLGSYNEQFFGPGTRLTVL.

The chain has TRBV5-4 and TRBJ2-1, with no clear D. The germline gives CDR1 SGHNT, CDR2 YYREEE (reference sequence). V lost 0 bases, J lost 5 bases, and 6 bases lay in between. The CDR3 spans 13 residues. The CDR3 region is CASSLVRNNEQFF. The CDR3 bases are TGTGCCAGCAGCTTGGTTCGTAACAATGAGCAGTTCTTC.

CDR3 sequence (DNA): TGTGCCAGCAGCCTCGGACAGGGGGCTTACAATGAGCAGTTCTTC. Translation: CASSLGQGAYNEQFF. This rearrangement joins TRBV28 to TRBJ2-1; 11 nucleotides agree with TRBD1. This CDR3 has 15 amino acids. After removal of 6 bases from V and 4 bases from J, the junction contained 5 bases not matched to a gene. Germline V gene sequence: CDR1 MDHEN, CDR2 SYDVKM.

CDR3 nucleotides: TGTGCCAGCGGACAGGGCAACTATGGCTACACCTTC. Translating it yields CASGQGNYGYTF. The chain joins TRBV11-3 to TRBJ1-2; 8 bases map to TRBD1. The CDR3 runs 12 residues. J lost 2 bases, V lost 8 bases, and 1 base had no gene match. CDR1 is SGHNT, CDR2 YENEEA, per germline.

The CDR3 loop is CSVGLAGEGEQFF. The CDR3 DNA reads as TGCAGCGTCGGACTAGCGGGAGAGGGTGAGCAGTTCTTC. This chain uses TRBV29-1 with TRBJ2-1, with TRBD2 identical over 13 bases. V shed 6 bases and J 9 bases; nucleotides not matched to a gene: 5. The germline gives CDR1 SQVTM, CDR2 ANQGSEA. The length of the CDR3 is 13 residues.

This chain connects TRBV3-1 (or the pseudogene TRBV3-2) to TRBJ1-2; D may be TRBD1 (5 bases). Looked up from germline, CDR1 is LGHDT and CDR2 is YNNKEL (reference sequence). The V and J ends lost 1 base and 8 bases respectively, with 17 bases between them. This CDR3 is 15 amino acids long. CDR3: CASSQGTRALWGYTF. The CDR3 coding sequence is TGTGCCAGCAGCCAAGGGACAAGGGCTCTATGGGGCTACACCTTC.

This rearrangement joins TRBV12-3 or TRBV12-4 to TRBJ1-2; D call uncertain. Deletions cut 3 bases from V and 7 bases from J, with 12 bases between. This CDR3 comprises 13 residues. The CDR3: CASSFTHEGGYTF. DNA of the CDR3: TGTGCCAGCAGTTTTACCCACGAGGGTGGCTACACCTTC.

This chain links TRBV5-4 with TRBJ2-2; TRBD2 matches at 8 bases. Germline CDR1 reads SGHNT; CDR2 reads YYREEE (reference sequence). CDR3 length: 16 amino acids. V lost 4 bases and J lost 6; bases outside the gene matches: 11. CDR3 DNA sequence: TGTGCCAGCAGCCGCGGGGGGAACGGGGGCCCCGGGGAGCTGTTTTTT. Translated, it gives CASSRGGNGGPGELFF.

A few counts support this clone. J is TRBJ1-5 and V is TRBV3-1 (or the pseudogene TRBV3-2), with D possibly matching TRBD1 (5 bases). V was shortened by 6 bases and J by 6 bases, with 9 bases between the two germline ends. This CDR3 is built from 12 residues. Germline CDR1 LGHDT, CDR2 YNNKEL (reference sequence). CDR3 protein: CASSYGGQPQHF. The CDR3 nucleotides read TGTGCCAGCAGTTACGGGGGTCAGCCCCAGCATTTT.